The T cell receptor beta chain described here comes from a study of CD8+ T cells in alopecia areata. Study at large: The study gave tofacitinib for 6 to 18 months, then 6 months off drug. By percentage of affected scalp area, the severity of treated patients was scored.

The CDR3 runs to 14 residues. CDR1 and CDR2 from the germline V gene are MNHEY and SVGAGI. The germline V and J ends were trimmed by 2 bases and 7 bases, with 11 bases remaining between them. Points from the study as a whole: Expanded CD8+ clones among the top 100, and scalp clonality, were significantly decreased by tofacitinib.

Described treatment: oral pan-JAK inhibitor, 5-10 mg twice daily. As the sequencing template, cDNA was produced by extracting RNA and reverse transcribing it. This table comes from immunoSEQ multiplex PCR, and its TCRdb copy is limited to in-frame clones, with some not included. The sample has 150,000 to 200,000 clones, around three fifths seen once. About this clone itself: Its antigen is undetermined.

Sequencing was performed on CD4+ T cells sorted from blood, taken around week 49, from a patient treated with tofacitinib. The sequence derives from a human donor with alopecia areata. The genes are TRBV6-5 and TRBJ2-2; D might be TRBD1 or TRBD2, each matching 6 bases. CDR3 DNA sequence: TGTGCCAGCAGTTACGCGGGGACATTCGGGGAGCTGTTTTTT. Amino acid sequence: CASSYAGTFGELFF.